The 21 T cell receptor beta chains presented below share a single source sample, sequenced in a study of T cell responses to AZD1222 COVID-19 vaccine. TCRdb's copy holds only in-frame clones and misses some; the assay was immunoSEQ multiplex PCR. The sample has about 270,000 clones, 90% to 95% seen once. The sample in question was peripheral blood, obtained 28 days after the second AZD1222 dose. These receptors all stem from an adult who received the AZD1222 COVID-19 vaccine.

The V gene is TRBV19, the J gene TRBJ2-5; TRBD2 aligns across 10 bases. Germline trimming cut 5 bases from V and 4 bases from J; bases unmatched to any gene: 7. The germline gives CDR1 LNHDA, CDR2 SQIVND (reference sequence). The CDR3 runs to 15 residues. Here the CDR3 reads CASSVTGTSVETQYF. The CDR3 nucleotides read TGTGCCAGTAGTGTCACCGGGACTAGCGTAGAGACCCAGTACTTC.

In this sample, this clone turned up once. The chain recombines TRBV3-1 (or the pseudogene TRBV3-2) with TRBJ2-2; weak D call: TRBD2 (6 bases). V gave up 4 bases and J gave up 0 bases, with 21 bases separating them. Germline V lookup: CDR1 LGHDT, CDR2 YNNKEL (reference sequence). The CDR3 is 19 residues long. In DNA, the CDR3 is TGTGCCAGCAGCCCAACGACAACGGGAGCCAGCGCGAACACCGGGGAGCTGTTTTTT. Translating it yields CASSPTTTGASANTGELFF.

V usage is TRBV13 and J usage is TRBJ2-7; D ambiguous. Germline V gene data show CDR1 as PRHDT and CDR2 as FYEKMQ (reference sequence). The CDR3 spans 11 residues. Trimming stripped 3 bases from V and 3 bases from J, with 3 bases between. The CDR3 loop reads CASSFYYEQYF. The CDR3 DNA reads TGTGCCAGCAGCTTTTACTACGAGCAGTACTTC.

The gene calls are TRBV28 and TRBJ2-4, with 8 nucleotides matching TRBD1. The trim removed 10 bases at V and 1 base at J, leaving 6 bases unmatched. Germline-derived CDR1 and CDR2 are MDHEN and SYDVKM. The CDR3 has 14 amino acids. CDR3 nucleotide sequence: TGTGCCACAGGGGGCGGCGGGGCCAAAAACATTCAGTACTTC. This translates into CATGGGGAKNIQYF.

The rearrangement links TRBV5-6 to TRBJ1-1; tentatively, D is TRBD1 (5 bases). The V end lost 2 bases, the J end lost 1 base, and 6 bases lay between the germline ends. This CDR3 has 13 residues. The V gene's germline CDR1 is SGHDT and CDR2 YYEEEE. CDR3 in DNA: TGTGCCAGCAGCTTACAGGCGAACACTGAAGCTTTCTTT. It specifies CASSLQANTEAFF.

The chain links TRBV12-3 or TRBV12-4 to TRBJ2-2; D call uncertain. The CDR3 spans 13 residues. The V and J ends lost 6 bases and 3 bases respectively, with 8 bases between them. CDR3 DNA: TGTGCCAGCAGCCCTATATACACCGGGGAGCTGTTTTTT. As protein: CASSPIYTGELFF.

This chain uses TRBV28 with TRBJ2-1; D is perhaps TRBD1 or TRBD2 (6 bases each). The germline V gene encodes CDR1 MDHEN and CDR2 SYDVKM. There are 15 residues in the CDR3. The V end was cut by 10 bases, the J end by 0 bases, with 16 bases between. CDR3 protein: CAILGGPSSYNEQFF. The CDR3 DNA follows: TGTGCCATTCTGGGGGGCCCCAGCTCCTACAATGAGCAGTTCTTC.

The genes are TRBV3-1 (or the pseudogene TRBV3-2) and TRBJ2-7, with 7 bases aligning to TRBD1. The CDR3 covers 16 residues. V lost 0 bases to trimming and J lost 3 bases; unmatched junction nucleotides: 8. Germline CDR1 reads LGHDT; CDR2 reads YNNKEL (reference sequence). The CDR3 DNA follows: TGTGCCAGCAGCCAAGATGGGGGACAGACTATCTACGAGCAGTACTTC. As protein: CASSQDGGQTIYEQYF.

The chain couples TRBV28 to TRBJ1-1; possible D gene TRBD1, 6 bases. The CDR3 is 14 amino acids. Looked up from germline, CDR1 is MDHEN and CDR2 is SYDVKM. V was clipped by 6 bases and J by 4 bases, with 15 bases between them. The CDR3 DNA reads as TGTGCCAGCAGACCAGGACTAGGGGGCACTGAAGCTTTCTTT. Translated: CASRPGLGGTEAFF.

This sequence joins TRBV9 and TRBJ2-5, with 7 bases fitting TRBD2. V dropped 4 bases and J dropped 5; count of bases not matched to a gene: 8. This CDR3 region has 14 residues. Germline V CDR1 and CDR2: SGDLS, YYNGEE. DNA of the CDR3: TGTGCCAGCAGCCATGGACTAGACGTCGAGACCCAGTACTTC. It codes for CASSHGLDVETQYF.

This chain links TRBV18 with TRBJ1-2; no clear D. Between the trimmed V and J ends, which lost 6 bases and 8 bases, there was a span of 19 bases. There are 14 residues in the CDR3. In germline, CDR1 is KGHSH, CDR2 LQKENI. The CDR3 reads CASSETRTEKGYTF. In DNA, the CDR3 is TGTGCCAGCTCCGAAACTAGGACCGAGAAGGGCTACACCTTC.

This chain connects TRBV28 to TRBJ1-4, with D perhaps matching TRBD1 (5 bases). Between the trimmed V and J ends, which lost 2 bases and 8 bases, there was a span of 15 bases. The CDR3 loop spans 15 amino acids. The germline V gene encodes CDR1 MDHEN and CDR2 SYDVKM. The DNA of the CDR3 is TGTGCCAGCAGTTTAGGGGCAGCCGGCGGGGAAAAACTGTTTTTT. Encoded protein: CASSLGAAGGEKLFF. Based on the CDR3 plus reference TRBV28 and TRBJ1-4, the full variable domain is DVKVTQSSRYLVKRTGEKVFLECVQDMDHENMFWYRQDPGLGLRLIYFSYDVKMKEKGDIPEGYSVSREKKERFSLILESASTNQTSMYLCASSLGAAGGEKLFFGSGTQLSVL.

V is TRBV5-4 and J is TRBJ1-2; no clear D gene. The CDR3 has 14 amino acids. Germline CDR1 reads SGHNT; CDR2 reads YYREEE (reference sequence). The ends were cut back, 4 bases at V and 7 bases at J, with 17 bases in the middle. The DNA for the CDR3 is TGTGCCAGCAGCCGGACGCTTACGGTGGGTGGCTACACCTTC. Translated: CASSRTLTVGGYTF.

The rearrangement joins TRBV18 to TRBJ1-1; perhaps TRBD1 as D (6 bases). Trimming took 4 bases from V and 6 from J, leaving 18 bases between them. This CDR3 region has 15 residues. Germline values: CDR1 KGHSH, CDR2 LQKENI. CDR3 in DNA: TGTGCCAGCTCACAAAGCCAGGGGATCTACGCTGAAGCTTTCTTT. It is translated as CASSQSQGIYAEAFF.

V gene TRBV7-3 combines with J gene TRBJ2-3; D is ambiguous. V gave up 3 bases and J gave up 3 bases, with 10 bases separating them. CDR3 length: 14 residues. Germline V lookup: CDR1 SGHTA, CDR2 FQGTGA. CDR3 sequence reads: CASSFDLGTDTQYF. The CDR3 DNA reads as TGTGCCAGCAGCTTTGACCTGGGAACAGATACGCAGTATTTT.

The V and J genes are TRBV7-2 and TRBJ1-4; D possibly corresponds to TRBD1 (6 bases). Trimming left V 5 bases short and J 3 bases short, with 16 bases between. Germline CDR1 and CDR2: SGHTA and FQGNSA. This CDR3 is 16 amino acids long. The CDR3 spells CASSLGGAGANEKLFF. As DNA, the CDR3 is TGTGCCAGCAGCCTGGGGGGGGCAGGAGCTAATGAAAAACTGTTTTTT.

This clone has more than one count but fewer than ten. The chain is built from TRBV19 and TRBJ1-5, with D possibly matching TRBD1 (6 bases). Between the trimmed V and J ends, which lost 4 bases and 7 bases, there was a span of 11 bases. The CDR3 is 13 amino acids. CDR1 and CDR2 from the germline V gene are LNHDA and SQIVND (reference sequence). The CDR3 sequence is CASSTQGIQPQHF. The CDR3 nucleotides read TGTGCCAGTAGTACACAGGGTATCCAGCCCCAGCATTTT. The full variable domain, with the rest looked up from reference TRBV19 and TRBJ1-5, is DGGITQSPKYLFRKEGQNVTLSCEQNLNHDAMYWYRQDPGQGLRLIYYSQIVNDFQKGDIAEGYSVSREKKESFPLTVTSAQKNPTAFYLCASSTQGIQPQHFGDGTRLSIL.

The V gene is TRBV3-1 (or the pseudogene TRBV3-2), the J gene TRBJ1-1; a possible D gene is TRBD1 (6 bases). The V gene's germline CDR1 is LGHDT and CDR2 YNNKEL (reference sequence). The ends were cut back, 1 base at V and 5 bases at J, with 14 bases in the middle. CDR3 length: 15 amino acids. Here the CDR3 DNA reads TGTGCCAGCAGCCAAGGCAGGTGGGGGGCAACTGAAGCTTTCTTT. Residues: CASSQGRWGATEAFF.

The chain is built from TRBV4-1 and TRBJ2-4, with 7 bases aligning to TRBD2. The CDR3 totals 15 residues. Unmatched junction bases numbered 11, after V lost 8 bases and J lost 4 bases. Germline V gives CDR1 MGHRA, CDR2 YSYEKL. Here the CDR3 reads CASRSGVGMKNIQYF. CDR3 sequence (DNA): TGCGCCAGCCGAAGCGGGGTAGGAATGAAAAACATTCAGTACTTC.

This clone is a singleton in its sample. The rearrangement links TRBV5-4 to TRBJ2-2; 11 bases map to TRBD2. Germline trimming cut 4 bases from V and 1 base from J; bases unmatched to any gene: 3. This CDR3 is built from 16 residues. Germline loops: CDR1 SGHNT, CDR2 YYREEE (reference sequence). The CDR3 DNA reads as TGTGCCAGCAGCGTCGGGACTAGCGGGAACACCGGGGAGCTGTTTTTT. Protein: CASSVGTSGNTGELFF.

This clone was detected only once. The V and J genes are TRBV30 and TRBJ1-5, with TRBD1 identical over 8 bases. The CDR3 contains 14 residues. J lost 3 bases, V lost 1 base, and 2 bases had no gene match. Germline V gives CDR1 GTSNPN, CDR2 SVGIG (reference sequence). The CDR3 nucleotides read TGTGCCTGGAGTGAGACAGGGGCCAATCAGCCCCAGCATTTT. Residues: CAWSETGANQPQHF. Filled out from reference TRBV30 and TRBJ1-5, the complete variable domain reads SQTIHQWPATLVQPVGSPLSLECTVEGTSNPNLYWYRQAAGRGLQLLFYSVGIGQISSEVPQNLSASRPQDRQFILSSKKLLLSDSGFYLCAWSETGANQPQHFGDGTRLSIL.